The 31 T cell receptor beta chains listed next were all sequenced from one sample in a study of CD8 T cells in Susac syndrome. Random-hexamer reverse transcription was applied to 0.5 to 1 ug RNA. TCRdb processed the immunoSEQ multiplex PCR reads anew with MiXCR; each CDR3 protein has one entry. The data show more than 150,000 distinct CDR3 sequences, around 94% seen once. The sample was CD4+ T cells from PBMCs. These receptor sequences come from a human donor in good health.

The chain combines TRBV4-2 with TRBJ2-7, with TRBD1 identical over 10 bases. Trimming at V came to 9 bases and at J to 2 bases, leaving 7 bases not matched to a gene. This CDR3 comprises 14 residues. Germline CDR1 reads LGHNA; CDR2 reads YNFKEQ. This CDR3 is CASSRDRGPYEQYF. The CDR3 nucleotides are TGTGCCAGTAGTCGGGACAGGGGTCCCTACGAGCAGTACTTC.

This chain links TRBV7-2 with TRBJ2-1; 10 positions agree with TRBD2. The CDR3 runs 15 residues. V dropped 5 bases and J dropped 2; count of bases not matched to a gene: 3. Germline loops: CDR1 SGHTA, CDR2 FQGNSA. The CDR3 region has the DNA TGTGCCAGCAGCCCGCTAGCGGGGGCCTACAATGAGCAGTTCTTC. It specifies CASSPLAGAYNEQFF.

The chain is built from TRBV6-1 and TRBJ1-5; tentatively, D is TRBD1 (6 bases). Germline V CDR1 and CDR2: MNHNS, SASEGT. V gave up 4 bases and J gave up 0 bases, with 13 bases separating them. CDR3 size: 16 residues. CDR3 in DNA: TGTGCCAGCAGTGGCCGGGGGGCCAATAGCAATCAGCCCCAGCATTTT. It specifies CASSGRGANSNQPQHF.

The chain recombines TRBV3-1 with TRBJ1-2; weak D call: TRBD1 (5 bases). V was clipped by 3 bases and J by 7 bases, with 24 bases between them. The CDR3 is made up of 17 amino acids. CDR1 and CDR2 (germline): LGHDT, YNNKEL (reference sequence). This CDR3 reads CASSQGSPGRLAGGYTF. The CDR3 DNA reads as TGTGCCAGCAGCCAGGGCTCCCCGGGACGGCTTGCGGGTGGCTACACCTTC.

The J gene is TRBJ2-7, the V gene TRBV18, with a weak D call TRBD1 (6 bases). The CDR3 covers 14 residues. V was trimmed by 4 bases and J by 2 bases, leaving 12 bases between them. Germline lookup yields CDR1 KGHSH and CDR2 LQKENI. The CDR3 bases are TGTGCCAGCTCACAGCACCGGGACACCTACGAGCAGTACTTC. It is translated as CASSQHRDTYEQYF. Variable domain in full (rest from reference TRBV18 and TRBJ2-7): NAGVMQNPRHLVRRRGQEARLRCSPMKGHSHVYWYRQLPEEGLKFMVYLQKENIIDESGMPKERFSAEFPKEGPSILRIQQVVRGDSAAYFCASSQHRDTYEQYFGPGTRLTVT.

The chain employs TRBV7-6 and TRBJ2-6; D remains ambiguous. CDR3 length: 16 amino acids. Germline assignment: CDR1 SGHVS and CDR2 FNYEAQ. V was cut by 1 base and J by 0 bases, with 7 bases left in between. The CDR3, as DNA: TGTGCCAGCAGCTTAGGTTTCGACTCTGGGGCCAACGTCCTGACTTTC. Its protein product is CASSLGFDSGANVLTF.

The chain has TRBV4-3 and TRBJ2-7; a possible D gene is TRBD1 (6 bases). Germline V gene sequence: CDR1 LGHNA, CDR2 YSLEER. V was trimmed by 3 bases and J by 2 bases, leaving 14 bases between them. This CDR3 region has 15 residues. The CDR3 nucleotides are TGCGCCAGCAGCCAGGGGGCCGGGACCACCTACGAGCAGTACTTC. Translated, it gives CASSQGAGTTYEQYF.

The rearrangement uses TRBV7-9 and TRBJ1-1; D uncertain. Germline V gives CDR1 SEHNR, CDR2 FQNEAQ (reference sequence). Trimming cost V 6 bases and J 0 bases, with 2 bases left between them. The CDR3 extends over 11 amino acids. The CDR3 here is CASRMNTEAFF. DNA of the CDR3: TGTGCCAGCAGAATGAACACTGAAGCTTTCTTT. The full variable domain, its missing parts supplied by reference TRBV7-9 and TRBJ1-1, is DTGVSQNPRHKITKRGQNVTFRCDPISEHNRLYWYRQTLGQGPEFLTYFQNEAQLEKSRLLSDRFSAERPKGSFSTLEIQRTEQGDSAMYLCASRMNTEAFFGQGTRLTVV.

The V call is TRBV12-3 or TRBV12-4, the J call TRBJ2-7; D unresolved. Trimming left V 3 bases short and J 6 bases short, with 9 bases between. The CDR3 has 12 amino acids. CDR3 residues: CASSFGQLEQYF. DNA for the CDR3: TGTGCCAGCAGTTTTGGGCAGCTCGAGCAGTACTTC.

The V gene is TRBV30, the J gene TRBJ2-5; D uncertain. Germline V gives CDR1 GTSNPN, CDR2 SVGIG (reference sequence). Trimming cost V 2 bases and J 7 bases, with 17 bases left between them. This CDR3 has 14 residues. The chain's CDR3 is CAWSLRGAPGTQYF. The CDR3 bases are TGTGCCTGGAGTCTCAGAGGCGCCCCTGGGACCCAGTACTTC.

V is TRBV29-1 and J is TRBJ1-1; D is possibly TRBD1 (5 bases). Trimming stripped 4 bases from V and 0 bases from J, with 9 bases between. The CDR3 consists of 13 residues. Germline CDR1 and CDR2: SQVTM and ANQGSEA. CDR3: CSVGGLMNTEAFF. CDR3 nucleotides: TGCAGCGTTGGGGGACTGATGAACACTGAAGCTTTCTTT. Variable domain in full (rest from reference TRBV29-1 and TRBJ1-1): SAVISQKPSRDICQRGTSLTIQCQVDSQVTMMFWYRQQPGQSLTLIATANQGSEATYESGFVIDKFPISRPNLTFSTLTVSNMSPEDSSIYLCSVGGLMNTEAFFGQGTRLTVV.

As DNA, the CDR3 is TGTGCCAGCAGCTTGAGGTCAGGGGCGAACATTCAGTACTTC. Amino acid sequence: CASSLRSGANIQYF. The chain is built from TRBV5-6 and TRBJ2-4; D may be TRBD1 (6 bases). This CDR3 contains 14 residues. V lost 1 base and J lost 7, with 12 bases in between. CDR1 SGHDT and CDR2 YYEEEE come from the germline V gene.

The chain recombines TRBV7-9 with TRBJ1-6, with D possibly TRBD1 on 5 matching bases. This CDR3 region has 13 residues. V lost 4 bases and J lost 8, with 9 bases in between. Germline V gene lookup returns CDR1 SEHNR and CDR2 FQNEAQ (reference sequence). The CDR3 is CASSWDLDSPLHF. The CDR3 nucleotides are TGTGCCAGCAGCTGGGACCTCGATTCACCCCTCCACTTT.

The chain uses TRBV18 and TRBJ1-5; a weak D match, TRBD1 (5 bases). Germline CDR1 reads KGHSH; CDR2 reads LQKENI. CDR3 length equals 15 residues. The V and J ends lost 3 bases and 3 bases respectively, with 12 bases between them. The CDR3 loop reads CASSPDSASNQPQHF. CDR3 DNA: TGTGCCAGCTCACCCGACAGTGCGTCCAATCAGCCCCAGCATTTT.

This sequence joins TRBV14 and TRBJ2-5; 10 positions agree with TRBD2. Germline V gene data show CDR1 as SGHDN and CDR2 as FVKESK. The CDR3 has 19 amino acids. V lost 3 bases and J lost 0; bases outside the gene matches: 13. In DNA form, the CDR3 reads TGTGCCAGCAGCCATAGCGTGGTAGCGGGGGGATCGTACCAAGAGACCCAGTACTTC. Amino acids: CASSHSVVAGGSYQETQYF. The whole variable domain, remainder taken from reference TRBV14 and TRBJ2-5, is EAGVTQFPSHSVIEKGQTVTLRCDPISGHDNLYWYRRVMGKEIKFLLHFVKESKQDESGMPNNRFLAERTGGTYSTLKVQPAELEDSGVYFCASSHSVVAGGSYQETQYFGPGTRLLVL.

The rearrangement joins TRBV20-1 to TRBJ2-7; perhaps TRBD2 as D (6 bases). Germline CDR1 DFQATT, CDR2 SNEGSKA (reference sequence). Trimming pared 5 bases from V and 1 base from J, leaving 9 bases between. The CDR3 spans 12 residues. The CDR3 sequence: CSARTTSYEQYF. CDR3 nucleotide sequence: TGCAGTGCTCGGACTACGTCCTACGAGCAGTACTTC.

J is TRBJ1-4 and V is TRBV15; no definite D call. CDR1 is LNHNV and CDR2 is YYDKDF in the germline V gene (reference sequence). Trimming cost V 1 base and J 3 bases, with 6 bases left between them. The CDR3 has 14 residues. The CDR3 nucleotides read TGTGCCACCAGCAGAGGAGGTCCTAATGAAAAACTGTTTTTT. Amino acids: CATSRGGPNEKLFF. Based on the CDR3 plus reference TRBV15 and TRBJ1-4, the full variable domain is DAMVIQNPRYQVTQFGKPVTLSCSQTLNHNVMYWYQQKSSQAPKLLFHYYDKDFNNEADTPDNFQSRRPNTSFCFLDIRSPGLGDTAMYLCATSRGGPNEKLFFGSGTQLSVL.

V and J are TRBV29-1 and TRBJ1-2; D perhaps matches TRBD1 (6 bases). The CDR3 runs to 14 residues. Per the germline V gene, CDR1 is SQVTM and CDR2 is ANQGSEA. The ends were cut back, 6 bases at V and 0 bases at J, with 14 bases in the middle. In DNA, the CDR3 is TGCAGCGTCCAAAAGGGGGGAGCTAACTATGGCTACACCTTC. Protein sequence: CSVQKGGANYGYTF.

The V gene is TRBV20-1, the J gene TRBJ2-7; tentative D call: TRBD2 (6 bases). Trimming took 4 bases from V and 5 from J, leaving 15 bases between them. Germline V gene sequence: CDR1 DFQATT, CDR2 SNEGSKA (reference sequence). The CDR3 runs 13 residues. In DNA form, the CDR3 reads TGCAGTGCTATCTCACTGGGGGGAAACGAGCAGTACTTC. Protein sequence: CSAISLGGNEQYF.

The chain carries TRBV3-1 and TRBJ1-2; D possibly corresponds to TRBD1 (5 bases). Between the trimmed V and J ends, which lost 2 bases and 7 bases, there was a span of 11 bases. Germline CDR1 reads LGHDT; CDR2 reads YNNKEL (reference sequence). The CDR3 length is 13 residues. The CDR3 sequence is CASSQMGGAGYTF. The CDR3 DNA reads TGTGCCAGCAGCCAAATGGGAGGGGCTGGCTACACCTTC.

Here the CDR3 reads CASSPRDPGGQFF. The CDR3 DNA is TGTGCCAGCAGCCCCCGGGACCCAGGTGGCCAGTTCTTC. This chain uses TRBV7-9 with TRBJ2-1; D possibly matches TRBD1 or TRBD2 (5 bases each). Germline values: CDR1 SEHNR, CDR2 FQNEAQ (reference sequence). V lost 5 bases, J lost 13 bases, and 18 bases lay in between. The length of the CDR3 is 13 residues.

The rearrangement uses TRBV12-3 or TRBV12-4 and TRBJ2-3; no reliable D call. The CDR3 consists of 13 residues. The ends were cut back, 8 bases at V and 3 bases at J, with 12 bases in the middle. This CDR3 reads CASGLEVTDTQYF. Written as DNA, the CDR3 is TGTGCCAGCGGCCTAGAAGTAACAGATACGCAGTATTTT.

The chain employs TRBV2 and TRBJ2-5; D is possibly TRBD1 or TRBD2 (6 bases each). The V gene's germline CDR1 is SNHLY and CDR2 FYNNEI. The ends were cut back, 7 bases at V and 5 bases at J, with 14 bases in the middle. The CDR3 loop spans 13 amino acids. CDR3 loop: CASTRGAGETQYF. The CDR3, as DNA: TGTGCCAGCACGAGGGGGGCCGGTGAGACCCAGTACTTC.

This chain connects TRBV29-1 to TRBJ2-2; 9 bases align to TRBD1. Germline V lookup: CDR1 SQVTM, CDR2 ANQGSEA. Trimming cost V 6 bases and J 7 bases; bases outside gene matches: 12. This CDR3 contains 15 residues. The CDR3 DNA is TGCAGCGTACTCGGGACAGGGAAATTGGTCGGGGAGCTGTTTTTT. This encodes CSVLGTGKLVGELFF.

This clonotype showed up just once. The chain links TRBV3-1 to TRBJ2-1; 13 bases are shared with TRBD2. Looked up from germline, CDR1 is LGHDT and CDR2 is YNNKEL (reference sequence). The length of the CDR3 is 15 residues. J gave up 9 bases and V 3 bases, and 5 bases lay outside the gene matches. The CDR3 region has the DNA TGTGCCAGCAGCCACACTAGCGGGGGGGCCAGTGAGCAGTTCTTC. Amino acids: CASSHTSGGASEQFF.

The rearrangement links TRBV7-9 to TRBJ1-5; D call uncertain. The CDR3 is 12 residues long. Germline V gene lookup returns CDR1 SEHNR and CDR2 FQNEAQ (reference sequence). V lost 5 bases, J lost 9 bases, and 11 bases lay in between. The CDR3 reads CASSPSSLPQHF. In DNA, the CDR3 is TGTGCCAGCAGCCCATCCTCGTTGCCCCAGCATTTT.

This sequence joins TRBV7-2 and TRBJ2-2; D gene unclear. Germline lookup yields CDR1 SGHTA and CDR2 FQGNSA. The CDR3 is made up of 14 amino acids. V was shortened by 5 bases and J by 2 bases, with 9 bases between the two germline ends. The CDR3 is CASSISSNTGELFF. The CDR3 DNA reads TGTGCCAGCAGCATAAGCTCCAACACCGGGGAGCTGTTTTTT.

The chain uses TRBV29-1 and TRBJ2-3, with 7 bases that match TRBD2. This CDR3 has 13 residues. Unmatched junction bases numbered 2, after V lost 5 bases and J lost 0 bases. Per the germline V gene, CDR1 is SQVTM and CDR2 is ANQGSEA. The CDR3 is CSVPAGSTDTQYF. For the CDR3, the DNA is TGCAGCGTTCCAGCGGGGAGCACAGATACGCAGTATTTT.

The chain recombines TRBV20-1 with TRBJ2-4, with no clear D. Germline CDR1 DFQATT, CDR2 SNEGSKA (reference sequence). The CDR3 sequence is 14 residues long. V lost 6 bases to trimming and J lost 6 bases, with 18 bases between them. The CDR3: CSATGLSYGNIQYF. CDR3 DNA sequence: TGCAGTGCCACCGGATTGTCTTACGGAAACATTCAGTACTTC.

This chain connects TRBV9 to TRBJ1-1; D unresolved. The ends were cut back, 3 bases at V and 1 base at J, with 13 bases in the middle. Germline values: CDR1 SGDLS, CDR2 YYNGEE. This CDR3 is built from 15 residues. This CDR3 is CASSETPAANTEAFF. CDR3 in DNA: TGTGCCAGCAGCGAGACCCCGGCGGCGAACACTGAAGCTTTCTTT.

CDR3: CSATSTKGQGQETQYF. The CDR3 DNA sequence: TGCAGTGCCACATCAACTAAGGGACAGGGCCAAGAGACCCAGTACTTC. V is TRBV20-1 and J is TRBJ2-5, with 9 bases identical to TRBD1. Germline CDR1 is DFQATT and CDR2 is SNEGSKA (reference sequence). The CDR3 length is 16 residues. V shed 6 bases, J shed 1 base, and the junction held 12 bases outside the gene matches.